The rows below give T cell receptor beta chains drawn from one sample of a study of CD8 T cells in ankylosing spondylitis. One entry per CDR3 protein, called by TCRdb with MiXCR from the 5' RACE reads. The sample shows tens of thousands of distinct CDR3 sequences, 3% to 4.5% of them seen only once. The material sequenced was blood, either unsorted or a sorted T cell fraction (not recorded which). The receptors were gathered from a female donor with ankylosing spondylitis or in good health (not recorded which). Both conserved end residues are part of each CDR3. D genes are given only for firm matches. Size is stated for part of the rows, as once, few or many counts, or as a class when the clone is expanded.

cdr3_aa: CASSAGQISGNTIYF
cdr3_nt: TGTGCCAGCAGCGCCGGACAGATCTCTGGAAACACCATATATTTT
v_call: TRBV9
clone_size: many
j_call: TRBJ1-3
d_call: .

cdr3_aa: CASSVQGQRAEKLFF
cdr3_nt: TGTGCCAGCAGCGTCCAGGGGCAAAGGGCGGAAAAACTGTTTTTT
v_call: TRBV9
clone_size: .
j_call: TRBJ1-4
d_call: .

cdr3_aa: CASSVGLGEHQPQHF
cdr3_nt: TGTGCCAGCAGCGTAGGGTTGGGGGAGCATCAGCCCCAGCATTTT
v_call: TRBV9
clone_size: few
j_call: TRBJ1-5
d_call: .

cdr3_aa: CASSELGTSYNEQFF
cdr3_nt: TGTGCCAGCAGCGAGTTAGGGACTAGCTACAATGAGCAGTTCTTC
v_call: TRBV9
clone_size: many
j_call: TRBJ2-1
d_call: TRBD2

cdr3_aa: CASSASPLPPLALTSYNEQFF
cdr3_nt: TGTGCCAGCAGCGCCAGCCCCCTACCCCCCCTAGCCCTCACATCCTACAATGAGCAGTTCTTC
v_call: TRBV9
clone_size: many
j_call: TRBJ2-1
d_call: .

cdr3_aa: CASSVDGGGTGELFF
cdr3_nt: TGTGCCAGCAGCGTAGACGGGGGAGGGACCGGGGAGCTGTTTTTT
v_call: TRBV9
clone_size: medium-sized
j_call: TRBJ2-2
d_call: TRBD2

cdr3_aa: CASSAQGVDTEAFF
cdr3_nt: TGTGCCAGCAGCGCTCAAGGGGTGGACACTGAAGCTTTCTTT
v_call: TRBV9
clone_size: many
j_call: TRBJ1-1
d_call: .

cdr3_aa: CASSVGTATGQETQYF
cdr3_nt: TGTGCCAGCAGCGTTGGGACGGCAACCGGCCAAGAGACCCAGTACTTC
v_call: TRBV9
clone_size: many
j_call: TRBJ2-5
d_call: .

cdr3_aa: CASSVGSSVLTDTQYF
cdr3_nt: TGTGCCAGCAGCGTAGGGTCGAGCGTACTTACAGATACGCAGTATTTT
v_call: TRBV9
clone_size: many
j_call: TRBJ2-3
d_call: .

cdr3_aa: CASSVGTSVADTQYF
cdr3_nt: TGTGCCAGCAGCGTGGGGACTAGCGTGGCAGATACGCAGTATTTT
v_call: TRBV9
clone_size: many
j_call: TRBJ2-3
d_call: TRBD2

cdr3_aa: CASSVVGSAPTEAFF
cdr3_nt: TGTGCCAGCAGCGTAGTAGGATCGGCTCCCACTGAAGCTTTCTTT
v_call: TRBV9
clone_size: medium-sized
j_call: TRBJ1-1
d_call: .

cdr3_aa: CASSAGLAAGGDEQFF
cdr3_nt: TGTGCCAGCAGCGCCGGACTAGCGGCCGGGGGGGATGAGCAGTTCTTC
v_call: TRBV9
clone_size: many
j_call: TRBJ2-1
d_call: TRBD2

cdr3_aa: CASSPAGNTEAFF
cdr3_nt: TGTGCCAGCAGCCCTGCAGGGAACACTGAAGCTTTCTTT
v_call: TRBV9
clone_size: many
j_call: TRBJ1-1
d_call: .

cdr3_aa: CASSRDPNSNQPQHF
cdr3_nt: TGTGCCAGCAGCAGGGACCCGAATAGCAATCAGCCCCAGCATTTT
v_call: TRBV9
clone_size: many
j_call: TRBJ1-5
d_call: .

cdr3_aa: CASSEEDEQFF
cdr3_nt: TGTGCCAGCAGCGAAGAGGATGAGCAGTTCTTC
v_call: TRBV9
clone_size: few
j_call: TRBJ2-1
d_call: .

cdr3_aa: CASSVGGGPIQETQYF
cdr3_nt: TGTGCCAGCAGCGTAGGGGGGGGGCCAATACAAGAGACCCAGTACTTC
v_call: TRBV9
clone_size: many
j_call: TRBJ2-5
d_call: .

cdr3_aa: CASSVASGEVTYEQYF
cdr3_nt: TGTGCCAGCAGCGTAGCTAGCGGGGAGGTGACTTACGAGCAGTACTTC
v_call: TRBV9
clone_size: many
j_call: TRBJ2-7
d_call: TRBD2

cdr3_aa: CASSSGTANEKLFF
cdr3_nt: TGTGCCAGCAGCTCCGGGACAGCTAATGAAAAACTGTTTTTT
v_call: TRBV9
clone_size: few
j_call: TRBJ1-4
d_call: TRBD1

cdr3_aa: CASSVGWDGYTF
cdr3_nt: TGTGCCAGCAGCGTAGGCTGGGATGGCTACACCTTC
v_call: TRBV9
clone_size: many
j_call: TRBJ1-2
d_call: .

cdr3_aa: CASSVGMRDLSGNTIYF
cdr3_nt: TGTGCCAGCAGCGTAGGAATGAGGGACCTCTCTGGAAACACCATATATTTT
v_call: TRBV9
clone_size: many
j_call: TRBJ1-3
d_call: .

cdr3_aa: CASRIPGHGYTF
cdr3_nt: TGTGCCAGCCGAATCCCCGGCCATGGCTACACCTTC
v_call: TRBV21-1
clone_size: many
j_call: TRBJ1-2
d_call: .

cdr3_aa: CASNSRDRVYTGELFF
cdr3_nt: TGTGCCAGCAACTCAAGGGACAGGGTTTATACCGGGGAGCTGTTTTTT
v_call: TRBV9
clone_size: many
j_call: TRBJ2-2
d_call: TRBD1

cdr3_aa: CASSVETATDTQYF
cdr3_nt: TGTGCCAGCAGCGTCGAAACGGCTACAGATACGCAGTATTTT
v_call: TRBV9
clone_size: few
j_call: TRBJ2-3
d_call: .

cdr3_aa: CASSADEGLDYTF
cdr3_nt: TGTGCCAGCAGCGCCGACGAGGGTTTGGACTACACCTTC
v_call: TRBV9
clone_size: many
j_call: TRBJ1-2
d_call: .

cdr3_aa: CASSEGAWAEGQYF
cdr3_nt: TGTGCCAGCAGCGAGGGGGCTTGGGCGGAAGGACAGTACTTC
v_call: TRBV9
clone_size: many
j_call: TRBJ2-5
d_call: TRBD1

cdr3_aa: CASSDETGRGETQYF
cdr3_nt: TGTGCCAGCAGCGACGAGACTGGGAGAGGGGAGACCCAGTACTTC
v_call: TRBV9
clone_size: few
j_call: TRBJ2-5
d_call: .

cdr3_aa: CASSVTSGGVRSTDTQYF
cdr3_nt: TGTGCCAGCAGCGTAACTAGCGGGGGCGTACGAAGCACAGATACGCAGTATTTT
v_call: TRBV9
clone_size: many
j_call: TRBJ2-3
d_call: TRBD2

cdr3_aa: CASSVVGTQNSPLHF
cdr3_nt: TGTGCCAGCAGCGTAGTCGGGACGCAGAATTCACCCCTCCACTTT
v_call: TRBV9
clone_size: medium-sized
j_call: TRBJ1-6
d_call: .

cdr3_aa: CASSVGQNSNQPQHF
cdr3_nt: TGTGCCAGCAGCGTAGGTCAGAATAGCAATCAGCCCCAGCATTTT
v_call: TRBV9
clone_size: many
j_call: TRBJ1-5
d_call: .

cdr3_aa: CASSVGPPMGEPPYF
cdr3_nt: TGTGCCAGCAGCGTAGGCCCGCCTATGGGCGAGCCCCCATACTTC
v_call: TRBV9
clone_size: many
j_call: TRBJ2-5
d_call: .

cdr3_aa: CASSVEDRNSPLHF
cdr3_nt: TGTGCCAGCAGCGTAGAGGACAGGAATTCACCCCTCCACTTT
v_call: TRBV9
clone_size: .
j_call: TRBJ1-6
d_call: TRBD1

cdr3_aa: CASSKEDRNTEAFF
cdr3_nt: TGTGCCAGCAGCAAAGAAGACAGAAACACTGAAGCTTTCTTT
v_call: TRBV9
clone_size: many
j_call: TRBJ1-1
d_call: .

cdr3_aa: CASSLTDRQTYGYTF
cdr3_nt: TGTGCCAGCAGCCTAACGGACAGACAAACCTATGGCTACACCTTC
v_call: TRBV9
clone_size: many
j_call: TRBJ1-2
d_call: .

cdr3_aa: CASSALQGGVFEAFF
cdr3_nt: TGTGCCAGCAGCGCCTTACAGGGCGGGGTATTTGAAGCTTTCTTT
v_call: TRBV9
clone_size: many
j_call: TRBJ1-1
d_call: .

cdr3_aa: CASSVGPNKYYGYTF
cdr3_nt: TGTGCCAGCAGCGTAGGTCCCAACAAGTACTATGGCTACACCTTC
v_call: TRBV9
clone_size: .
j_call: TRBJ1-2
d_call: .